This T cell receptor (beta chain) was identified during a study of tumor-infiltrating lymphocytes in primary liver carcinoma. Study summary: Cases comprised patients with primary liver carcinoma who received surgical resection.

The authors took blood RNA from unsorted whole blood and also extracted germline DNA. A constant-region primer served to make TCR beta cDNA from roughly 500 ng total RNA. Generation of the TCR beta libraries relied on three nested multiplex PCR rounds using slightly modified ARM-PCR. The first two PCR rounds used TRBV1-TRBV30 primers with a Cbeta primer, roughly 10 cycles each. TCRdb re-called the multiplex PCR reads with MiXCR, one entry per CDR3 protein. This sample yields about 180,000 distinct CDR3 sequences, of which over 50% are seen a single time; about 72% belongs to the top ten. Comments on this clonotype: An end of the junction does not agree with germline; a read error may underlie this.

CDR3 length: 15 amino acids. Sequences were obtained from peripheral blood. The chain couples TRBV12-3 or TRBV12-4 to TRBJ2-1; a possible D gene is TRBD2 (6 bases). The source is a middle-aged man with primary liver carcinoma and hepatitis B virus infection. The CDR3 DNA reads TGTGCCAGCAGTTTTGGCGGGGTGGACTACAACGAGCGGTTCTTC. The encoded protein is CASSFGGVDYNERFF.